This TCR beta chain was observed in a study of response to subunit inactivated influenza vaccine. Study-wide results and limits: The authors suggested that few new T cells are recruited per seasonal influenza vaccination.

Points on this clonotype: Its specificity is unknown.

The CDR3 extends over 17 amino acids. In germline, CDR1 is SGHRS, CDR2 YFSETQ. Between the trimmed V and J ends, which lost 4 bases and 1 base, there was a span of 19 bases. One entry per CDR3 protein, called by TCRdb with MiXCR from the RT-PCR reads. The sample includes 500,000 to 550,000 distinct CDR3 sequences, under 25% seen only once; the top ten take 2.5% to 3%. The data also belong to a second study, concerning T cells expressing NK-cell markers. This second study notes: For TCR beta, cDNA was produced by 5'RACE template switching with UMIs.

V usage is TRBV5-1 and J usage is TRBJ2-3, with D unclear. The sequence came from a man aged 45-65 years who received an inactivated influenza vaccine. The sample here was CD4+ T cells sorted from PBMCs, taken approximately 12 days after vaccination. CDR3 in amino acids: CASSDRVRLTGTDTQYF. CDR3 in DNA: TGCGCCAGCAGCGACCGGGTCAGGCTTACTGGCACAGATACGCAGTATTTT.